Presented here are 12 T cell receptor beta chains from one specimen sequenced in a study of cytomegalovirus exposure and HLA in healthy donors. Using immunoSEQ multiplex PCR, the repertoire was profiled, and TCRdb retains in-frame clones only, with some absent. Of 130,000 to 150,000 clones listed, roughly 87% are singletons. Sequencing used PBMCs. Source of these receptors: a woman younger than 30 in good health and CMV-seropositive.

In its sample, this clone was seen once. The genes are TRBV15 and TRBJ2-1; 11 bases are a match to TRBD2. Germline V lookup: CDR1 LNHNV, CDR2 YYDKDF (reference sequence). The CDR3 has 15 residues. Trimming at V came to 0 bases and at J to 9 bases, leaving 4 bases not matched to a gene. CDR3 nucleotides: TGTGCCACCAGCAGAGATCAACTAGCGGGGGTTGAGCAGTTCTTC. Its protein product is CATSRDQLAGVEQFF.

The chain recombines TRBV6-1 with TRBJ1-2; 7 bases map to TRBD1. With V trimmed by 7 bases and J by 4 bases, 6 bases remained unmatched. Germline V gene lookup returns CDR1 MNHNS and CDR2 SASEGT. The CDR3 loop spans 13 amino acids. Written as DNA, the CDR3 is TGTGCCAGCAATTTGGGACAGACCTATGGCTACACCTTC. As protein: CASNLGQTYGYTF.

This clone was picked up a small number of times. The gene calls are TRBV30 and TRBJ1-1; D possibly corresponds to TRBD1 (5 bases). Germline CDR1 is GTSNPN and CDR2 is SVGIG (reference sequence). V lost 2 bases and J 2 bases, leaving 12 bases between the germline ends. The CDR3 consists of 14 residues. The CDR3 DNA is TGTGCCTGGAGTAAGGGGATACCAAACACTGAAGCTTTCTTT. Protein: CAWSKGIPNTEAFF.

This chain links TRBV27 with TRBJ1-2; D perhaps matches TRBD1 (5 bases). Germline assignment: CDR1 MNHEY and CDR2 SMNVEV (reference sequence). V was clipped by 0 bases and J by 1 base, with 18 bases between them. CDR3 size: 18 residues. CDR3 DNA sequence: TGTGCCAGCAGTTTATCGATCGGAGGGGCGGTGATTAACTATGGCTACACCTTC. This translates into CASSLSIGGAVINYGYTF.

The chain carries TRBV6-5 and TRBJ2-7; tentative D call: TRBD2 (7 bases). The V end was cut by 10 bases, the J end by 2 bases, with 15 bases between. This CDR3 comprises 13 residues. Looked up from germline, CDR1 is MNHEY and CDR2 is SVGAGI. The CDR3 is CATLGGVAYEQYF. Written as DNA, the CDR3 is TGTGCCACTTTAGGGGGGGTTGCCTACGAGCAGTACTTC.

The chain is built from TRBV7-2 and TRBJ2-2, with D possibly TRBD1 on 6 matching bases. The CDR3 consists of 14 residues. Trimming removed 3 bases at V and 5 bases at J, with 10 bases between. Germline loops: CDR1 SGHTA, CDR2 FQGNSA. The CDR3 nucleotides read TGTGCCAGCAGCTTTCAGGGGCAAACCGGGGAGCTGTTTTTT. This gives the protein CASSFQGQTGELFF.

This rearrangement joins TRBV5-1 to TRBJ2-3; TRBD2 matches 9 bases. Germline V gene sequence: CDR1 SGHRS, CDR2 YFSETQ. The CDR3 is 16 residues long. With V trimmed by 4 bases and J by 8 bases, 14 bases remained unmatched. The CDR3 bases are TGCGCCAGCAGCCCCATACTTAGCGGGGGAGATGGTACGCAGTATTTT. Residues: CASSPILSGGDGTQYF.

This clone was observed a handful of times. The chain has TRBV12-5 and TRBJ1-1; 9 bases are a match to TRBD1. The length of the CDR3 is 15 residues. CDR1 and CDR2 from the germline V gene are LGHNT and FRNRAP. V shed 1 base and J 11 bases; nucleotides not matched to a gene: 11. The CDR3 is CASGLGQGVRGTAFF. CDR3 in DNA: TGTGCTAGTGGTTTGGGACAGGGGGTAAGGGGGACGGCTTTCTTT.

This clone appeared a single time. The V call is TRBV5-6, the J call TRBJ1-1; D uncertain. Germline V gene lookup returns CDR1 SGHDT and CDR2 YYEEEE. V was trimmed by 0 bases and J by 2 bases, leaving 14 bases between them. The CDR3 has 16 residues. DNA of the CDR3: TGTGCCAGCAGCTTGGCCTGGACGGGAATCAACACTGAAGCTTTCTTT. This translates into CASSLAWTGINTEAFF. Full variable domain (outside the CDR3, taken from reference TRBV5-6 and TRBJ1-1): DAGVTQSPTHLIKTRGQQVTLRCSPKSGHDTVSWYQQALGQGPQFIFQYYEEEERQRGNFPDRFSGHQFPNYSSELNVNALLLGDSALYLCASSLAWTGINTEAFFGQGTRLTVV.

This chain connects TRBV27 to TRBJ2-3, with D possibly being TRBD2 (6 bases). CDR1 and CDR2 (germline): MNHEY, SMNVEV (reference sequence). The CDR3 has 13 amino acids. Trimming shortened V by 8 bases and J by 8 bases, and 17 bases separated the two germline ends. CDR3: CASLTRLGGTQYF. CDR3 nucleotides: TGTGCCAGCTTGACAAGACTAGGAGGTACGCAGTATTTT.

This clone has just one count. The chain carries TRBV10-3 and TRBJ1-5; 7 bases match TRBD1. The J segment lost 4 bases and the V segment lost 3 bases, leaving 6 bases of the junction unmatched. This CDR3 is built from 15 residues. CDR1 and CDR2 from the germline V gene are ENHRY and SYGVKD. DNA for the CDR3: TGTGCCATCAGTGAAGGGGGCGCATTAAATCAGCCCCAGCATTTT. Translated: CAISEGGALNQPQHF.

DNA of the CDR3: TGTGCCAGCAGCTTATCTATCGGGACAGCCAATTCACCCCTCCACTTT. Translating gives CASSLSIGTANSPLHF. This rearrangement joins TRBV7-9 to TRBJ1-6, with 7 bases that match TRBD1. V lost 2 bases and J lost 7; bases outside the gene matches: 8. Germline CDR1 and CDR2: SEHNR and FQNEAQ (reference sequence). This CDR3 has 16 residues.